Below, 30 T cell receptor beta chains from the same sample are listed, as sequenced in a study of blood T cell repertoires in COVID-19. Generated by immunoSEQ multiplex PCR, the TCRdb table keeps only in-frame clones and is missing some. The sample lists 60,000 to 85,000 clones; 70% to 90% were seen once. The sequenced sample was peripheral blood. The source of these receptors is a man aged 55 to 69 with COVID-19, enrolled during active disease.

The chain employs TRBV6-5 and TRBJ2-7, with TRBD1 matching over 8 bases. The J segment lost 1 base and the V segment lost 8 bases, leaving 7 bases of the junction unmatched. This CDR3 region has 14 residues. Per germline, CDR1 MNHEY and CDR2 SVGAGI. Written as DNA, the CDR3 is TGTGCCAGCGACGACAGGGGCTATTCCTACGAGCAGTACTTC. Its translation is CASDDRGYSYEQYF.

This rearrangement joins TRBV5-1 to TRBJ1-4, with a weak D call TRBD1 (6 bases). V was trimmed by 6 bases and J by 6 bases, leaving 18 bases between them. This CDR3 has 15 amino acids. Germline V gene data show CDR1 as SGHRS and CDR2 as YFSETQ. For the CDR3, the DNA is TGCGCCAGCACCCAGAGTGCCACAGGGTATGAAAAACTGTTTTTT. The encoded protein is CASTQSATGYEKLFF.

The chain combines TRBV3-1 (or the pseudogene TRBV3-2) with TRBJ1-6; no firm D call. Between the trimmed V and J ends, which lost 0 bases and 7 bases, there was a span of 4 bases. Germline values: CDR1 LGHDT, CDR2 YNNKEL (reference sequence). The CDR3 covers 13 residues. CDR3 DNA: TGTGCCAGCAGCCAAGAGCGCAATTCACCCCTCCACTTT. This encodes CASSQERNSPLHF.

The chain's CDR3 is CASRTGTGGYNSPLHF. The DNA of the CDR3 is TGTGCCAGTAGGACCGGGACAGGGGGCTATAATTCACCCCTCCACTTT. V usage is TRBV19 and J usage is TRBJ1-6; 11 nucleotides line up with TRBD1. J lost 3 bases, V lost 6 bases, and 4 bases had no gene match. The length of the CDR3 is 16 residues. Germline CDR1 LNHDA, CDR2 SQIVND (reference sequence).

The gene calls are TRBV19 and TRBJ1-6, with D unclear. The V gene's germline CDR1 is LNHDA and CDR2 SQIVND (reference sequence). The length of the CDR3 is 15 residues. V lost 9 bases to trimming and J lost 3 bases, with 15 bases between them. CDR3 residues: CASQLQTNYNSPLHF. CDR3 DNA: TGTGCCAGCCAATTACAAACGAACTATAATTCACCCCTCCACTTT.

This chain joins TRBV3-1 (or the pseudogene TRBV3-2) and TRBJ2-5, with 7 bases aligning to TRBD2. V was clipped by 3 bases and J by 2 bases; unmatched bases: 12. Germline CDR1 reads LGHDT; CDR2 reads YNNKEL (reference sequence). There are 17 residues in the CDR3. CDR3 residues: CASSQFGSGTTQETQYF. The CDR3 DNA reads as TGTGCCAGCAGCCAGTTCGGGAGCGGGACGACTCAAGAGACCCAGTACTTC.

The chain joins TRBV11-3 to TRBJ2-3; D possibly corresponds to TRBD2 (5 bases). Trimming removed 1 base from V and 1 base from J, with 12 bases in between. Germline V gives CDR1 SGHNT, CDR2 YENEEA. The CDR3 is 16 residues long. The CDR3 DNA is TGTGCCAGCAGCTTAGGAACGACCGGGGGCACAGATACGCAGTATTTT. Its protein is CASSLGTTGGTDTQYF.

The V and J genes are TRBV5-4 and TRBJ2-7, with 10 bases lining up with TRBD2. Looked up from germline, CDR1 is SGHNT and CDR2 is YYREEE (reference sequence). Losses at the gene ends were 0 bases for V and 4 bases for J; bases not matched to a gene: 4. The CDR3 length is 15 residues. The CDR3 coding sequence is TGTGCCAGCAGCTTGGCGTCTAGCGGGGGTTACGAGCAGTACTTC. Amino acids: CASSLASSGGYEQYF.

This rearrangement joins TRBV11-2 to TRBJ2-2, with D possibly TRBD1 on 5 matching bases. With 5 bases removed from V and 1 base from J, the gap between germline ends came to 17 bases. This CDR3 comprises 17 residues. Germline values: CDR1 SGHAT, CDR2 FQNNGV. The CDR3 loop is CASSVNHRTLNTGELFF. As DNA, the CDR3 is TGTGCCAGCAGCGTTAACCACAGGACCTTGAACACCGGGGAGCTGTTTTTT.

The chain couples TRBV5-1 to TRBJ2-2; 14 bases align to TRBD2. The V gene end was trimmed by 0 bases and the J gene end by 8 bases; junction bases not matched to a gene: 9. The CDR3 consists of 18 residues. The germline gives CDR1 SGHRS, CDR2 YFSETQ. The CDR3 region has the DNA TGCGCCAGCAGCTTGGGTCCGGGACTAGCGGGAGTAGGGGGGGAGCTGTTTTTT. It yields the protein CASSLGPGLAGVGGELFF.

The chain recombines TRBV6-5 with TRBJ2-2; D perhaps matches TRBD1 (7 bases). V lost 8 bases, J lost 5 bases, and 15 bases lay in between. Germline CDR1 is MNHEY and CDR2 is SVGAGI. There are 14 residues in the CDR3. The CDR3 here is CASGRTGGTGELFF. CDR3 DNA: TGTGCCAGCGGTCGGACAGGAGGGACCGGGGAGCTGTTTTTT.

This chain connects TRBV4-1 to TRBJ1-1; D is undetermined. The CDR3 runs 19 residues. Trimming removed 8 bases from V and 1 base from J, with 29 bases in between. Per germline, CDR1 MGHRA and CDR2 YSYEKL. The CDR3 nucleotides are TGCGCCAGCTACTCCGGGATTTTCGGCCGCGTCAGGAAGAACACTGAAGCTTTCTTT. Translating gives CASYSGIFGRVRKNTEAFF.

V is TRBV2 and J is TRBJ1-3; 7 positions match TRBD1. The CDR3 sequence is 21 residues long. CDR1 is SNHLY, CDR2 FYNNEI, per germline. The V gene end was trimmed by 0 bases and the J gene end by 7 bases; junction bases not matched to a gene: 24. The CDR3 loop reads CASSEAAPIGGGRHRGNTIYF. In DNA, the CDR3 is TGTGCCAGCAGTGAAGCGGCTCCAATCGGCGGCGGCAGGCACAGGGGTAACACCATATATTTT.

This clone was seen a single time. The V call is TRBV10-3, the J call TRBJ2-2, with unresolved D. The CDR3 is 14 amino acids. Trimming removed 10 bases at V and 2 bases at J, with 14 bases between. Germline V gene data show CDR1 as ENHRY and CDR2 as SYGVKD. The CDR3 DNA sequence: TGTGCCAGCAGCCCAATAGCAAACACCGGGGAGCTGTTTTTT. As protein: CASSPIANTGELFF.

The V gene is TRBV7-3, the J gene TRBJ1-1; no firm D call. V was pared by 1 base and J by 7 bases, with 13 bases between. Per the germline V gene, CDR1 is SGHTA and CDR2 is FQGTGA. CDR3 length: 14 residues. The CDR3 DNA reads as TGTGCCAGCAGCTTAATGGTAACGGGAAGTGAAGCTTTCTTT. The encoded protein is CASSLMVTGSEAFF.

The chain combines TRBV11-3 with TRBJ1-1; 7 nucleotides line up with TRBD1. From germline, CDR1 is SGHNT and CDR2 YENEEA. The CDR3 is 14 amino acids. V lost 2 bases to trimming and J lost 1 base; unmatched junction nucleotides: 1. CDR3 nucleotide sequence: TGTGCCAGCAGCTTAAAGGGGGCGAACACTGAAGCTTTCTTT. It specifies CASSLKGANTEAFF. Complete variable domain (other parts from reference TRBV11-3 and TRBJ1-1): EAGVVQSPRYKIIEKKQPVAFWCNPISGHNTLYWYLQNLGQGPELLIRYENEEAVDDSQLPKDRFSAERLKGVDSTLKIQPAELGDSAVYLCASSLKGANTEAFFGQGTRLTVV.

The rearrangement uses TRBV9 and TRBJ1-3; 9 bases align to TRBD1. J was trimmed by 1 base and V by 6 bases; bases with no gene match: 5. The CDR3 is 15 amino acids. Germline CDR1 SGDLS, CDR2 YYNGEE. CDR3 sequence reads: CASKGQGTSGNTIYF. The CDR3 bases are TGTGCCAGCAAGGGACAGGGTACATCTGGAAACACCATATATTTT.

This clone was seen more than once but under ten times. The rearrangement links TRBV29-1 to TRBJ2-3; D is unclear. V was pared by 6 bases and J by 3 bases, with 13 bases between. Per germline, CDR1 SQVTM and CDR2 ANQGSEA. This CDR3 is built from 13 residues. CDR3 sequence (DNA): TGCAGCGTAATACAGTATCCGACAGATACGCAGTATTTT. Its protein product is CSVIQYPTDTQYF.

The chain uses TRBV18 and TRBJ1-1; D is possibly TRBD1 (5 bases). The V end was cut by 6 bases, the J end by 1 base, with 9 bases between. CDR3 size: 13 residues. Germline V gene data show CDR1 as KGHSH and CDR2 as LQKENI. The CDR3 spells CASSPTENTEAFF. The CDR3 DNA reads TGTGCCAGCTCCCCGACAGAGAACACTGAAGCTTTCTTT.

The genes are TRBV7-3 and TRBJ2-1; 9 bases align to TRBD2. Germline V lookup: CDR1 SGHTA, CDR2 FQGTGA. V shed 3 bases, J shed 7 bases, and the junction held 4 bases outside the gene matches. The CDR3 contains 14 residues. Here the CDR3 DNA reads TGTGCCAGCAGCTTCAGCGGGAGGTTTAATGAGCAGTTCTTC. It specifies CASSFSGRFNEQFF.

The chain combines TRBV6-6 with TRBJ2-7; D remains unclear. The germline gives CDR1 MNHNY, CDR2 SVGAGI (reference sequence). The CDR3 length is 11 residues. The V end lost 6 bases, the J end lost 2 bases, and 5 bases lay between the germline ends. The CDR3 spells CASSRAYEQYF. CDR3 in DNA: TGTGCCAGCAGCCGGGCCTACGAGCAGTACTTC.

The chain carries TRBV6-5 and TRBJ1-5, with D tentatively TRBD1 (6 bases). Germline V lookup: CDR1 MNHEY, CDR2 SVGAGI. The V and J ends lost 5 bases and 10 bases respectively, with 9 bases between them. CDR3 length: 11 amino acids. CDR3 bases: TGTGCCAGCAGTACAGGGTTTCCCCAGCATTTT. This codes for CASSTGFPQHF.

The chain is built from TRBV11-2 and TRBJ2-1; maybe TRBD1 (5 bases). The germline V and J ends were trimmed by 2 bases and 4 bases, with 6 bases remaining between them. The CDR3 is 13 amino acids. From germline, CDR1 is SGHAT and CDR2 FQNNGV. CDR3 coding DNA: TGTGCCAGCAGCTTACAGGGTTACAATGAGCAGTTCTTC. It is translated as CASSLQGYNEQFF.

Worth noting for this clone: The same CDR3 also results from other DNA sequences found in this sample. The chain employs TRBV5-1 and TRBJ1-5, with no clear D. CDR1 SGHRS and CDR2 YFSETQ come from the germline V gene. V lost 0 bases, J lost 3 bases, and 7 bases lay in between. The CDR3 contains 14 residues. This chain's CDR3 is CASSLGGDNQPQHF. DNA for the CDR3: TGCGCCAGCAGCTTGGGCGGGGACAATCAGCCCCAGCATTTT.

J is TRBJ1-3 and V is TRBV9; possible D gene TRBD1, 5 bases. Germline values: CDR1 SGDLS, CDR2 YYNGEE. V lost 0 bases and J 1 base, leaving 8 bases between the germline ends. CDR3 length: 15 residues. DNA of the CDR3: TGTGCCAGCAGCGTAGGGTCAGGGTCTGGAAACACCATATATTTT. Its translation is CASSVGSGSGNTIYF. Full variable domain (remainder filled in from reference TRBV9 and TRBJ1-3): DSGVTQTPKHLITATGQRVTLRCSPRSGDLSVYWYQQSLDQGLQFLIQYYNGEERAKGNILERFSAQQFPDLHSELNLSSLELGDSALYFCASSVGSGSGNTIYFGEGSWLTVV.

The rearrangement uses TRBV5-4 and TRBJ2-1; 7 bases align to TRBD2. The ends lost 4 bases at V and 4 bases at J; junction bases unmatched: 8. The CDR3 contains 15 residues. Looked up from germline, CDR1 is SGHNT and CDR2 is YYREEE (reference sequence). The CDR3 reads CASSAWGRGYNEQFF. Here the CDR3 DNA reads TGTGCCAGCAGCGCCTGGGGGAGGGGTTACAATGAGCAGTTCTTC.

The chain has TRBV7-3 and TRBJ1-1; unclear D gene. The CDR3 loop spans 14 amino acids. CDR1 and CDR2 from the germline V gene are SGHTA and FQGTGA. V was shortened by 2 bases and J by 4 bases, with 11 bases between the two germline ends. The CDR3 here is CASSLQVRGTEAFF. In nucleotides, the CDR3 is TGTGCCAGCAGCTTACAAGTGCGGGGCACTGAAGCTTTCTTT.

V and J are TRBV5-1 and TRBJ1-2, with TRBD1 as a possible D gene (6 bases). Germline V lookup: CDR1 SGHRS, CDR2 YFSETQ. The length of the CDR3 is 15 residues. V was cut by 0 bases and J by 7 bases, with 16 bases left in between. The CDR3 region has the DNA TGCGCCAGCAGCTTGGGGGCAGGGGCTTATTCTGGCTACACCTTC. This gives the protein CASSLGAGAYSGYTF.

This chain links TRBV3-1 (or the pseudogene TRBV3-2) with TRBJ1-2; D is possibly TRBD1 (6 bases). CDR1 and CDR2 from the germline V gene are LGHDT and YNNKEL (reference sequence). The CDR3 contains 14 residues. The V end lost 1 base, the J end lost 6 bases, and 12 bases lay between the germline ends. The CDR3 DNA is TGTGCCAGCAGCCAAGGGGCCAGGGGAGATGGCTACACCTTC. Translation: CASSQGARGDGYTF.

The CDR3 nucleotides are TGTGCCAGCAGCGTAGAGAGGGGGACAGGGTACACCGGGGAGCTGTTTTTT. It yields the protein CASSVERGTGYTGELFF. The rearrangement uses TRBV9 and TRBJ2-2, with 9 bases fitting TRBD1. Germline assignment: CDR1 SGDLS and CDR2 YYNGEE. The CDR3 is 17 residues long. The J segment lost 3 bases and the V segment lost 0 bases, leaving 6 bases of the junction unmatched.